This passage covers 21 T cell receptor beta chains from one sample sequenced in a study of shared clonotypes between healthy human individuals. Only in-frame clones appear in the TCRdb table, and some are missing; sequencing was by immunoSEQ multiplex PCR. This sample has some 2,100,000 clones, with roughly 95% found just once. Sequencing input: naive CD4+ T cells sorted from blood. Noted subset: CD45RA+ positively selected. Receptor source: a man aged 18 to 35 in good health.

This chain uses TRBV3-2 with TRBJ2-7. TRBV3-2 is a recognized pseudogene. The CDR3 length is 9 residues. This CDR3 is CEGSYEQYF. Written as DNA, the CDR3 is TGTGAGGGCAGCTACGAGCAGTACTTC.

The rearrangement links TRBV5-1 to TRBJ1-2; D not certain. CDR3 size: 15 residues. The germline V and J ends were trimmed by 3 bases and 4 bases, with 16 bases remaining between them. Germline V gene data show CDR1 as SGHRS and CDR2 as YFSETQ. The CDR3 nucleotides are TGCGCCAGCAGCTCCGGACTACAGCTCGGCTATGGCTACACCTTC. It yields the protein CASSSGLQLGYGYTF.

The chain joins TRBV6-1 to TRBJ2-2; D remains ambiguous. The CDR3 contains 12 residues. The germline V gene has CDR1 MNHNS and CDR2 SASEGT. Trimming cost V 5 bases and J 7 bases, with 8 bases left between them. In DNA form, the CDR3 reads TGTGCCAGCAGTTCGGTCGGCGGGGAGCTGTTTTTT. Protein product: CASSSVGGELFF.

The chain has TRBV5-6 and TRBJ2-6; D is perhaps TRBD1 or TRBD2 (5 bases each). The V end lost 7 bases, the J end lost 0 bases, and 17 bases lay between the germline ends. CDR3 size: 17 residues. Looked up from germline, CDR1 is SGHDT and CDR2 is YYEEEE. The CDR3 DNA sequence: TGTGCCAGCGGGGACGAGACAGCGAGCTCTGGGGCCAACGTCCTGACTTTC. The encoded protein is CASGDETASSGANVLTF.

The chain links TRBV6-1 to TRBJ1-1; D uncertain. Germline loops: CDR1 MNHNS, CDR2 SASEGT. V lost 11 bases, J lost 2 bases, and 6 bases lay in between. The CDR3 extends over 10 amino acids. DNA of the CDR3: TGTGCCGGGAGAAACACTGAAGCTTTCTTT. It codes for CAGRNTEAFF.

The chain combines TRBV4-1 with TRBJ2-5; the match to TRBD2 covers 11 bases. This CDR3 is 14 amino acids long. Per the germline V gene, CDR1 is MGHRA and CDR2 is YSYEKL. J gave up 14 bases and V 4 bases, and 12 bases lay outside the gene matches. The DNA for the CDR3 is TGCGCCAGCAGCCCAGTAGGTAGCGGGGGGGCCTATTACTTC. It yields the protein CASSPVGSGGAYYF.

The genes are TRBV5-1 and TRBJ2-1, with 10 positions matching TRBD1. V lost 4 bases and J lost 7; bases outside the gene matches: 5. The CDR3 covers 14 residues. Germline values: CDR1 SGHRS, CDR2 YFSETQ. CDR3 nucleotide sequence: TGCGCCAGCAGCCCCGGGACAGGGGATAATGAGCAGTTCTTC. Encoded protein: CASSPGTGDNEQFF.

The chain uses TRBV7-8 and TRBJ2-7; D might be TRBD2 (5 bases). The CDR3 totals 16 residues. Germline V CDR1 and CDR2: SGHVS, FQNEAQ. Trimming cost V 1 base and J 2 bases, with 15 bases left between them. In DNA form, the CDR3 reads TGTGCCAGCAGCTTAGTTTCGACGGTTAGCGCCTACGAGCAGTACTTC. This gives the protein CASSLVSTVSAYEQYF.

The gene calls are TRBV7-9 and TRBJ1-3; tentative D call: TRBD1 (6 bases). Germline V lookup: CDR1 SEHNR, CDR2 FQNEAQ (reference sequence). The V end was cut by 5 bases, the J end by 2 bases, with 10 bases between. This CDR3 is 14 amino acids long. The CDR3 coding sequence is TGTGCCAGCAGCATACAGGGCCCTGGAAACACCATATATTTT. Translating it yields CASSIQGPGNTIYF.

The V call is TRBV30, the J call TRBJ2-7, with D perhaps being TRBD1 or TRBD2 (5 bases each). V lost 4 bases to trimming and J lost 0 bases, with 19 bases between them. Germline V lookup: CDR1 GTSNPN, CDR2 SVGIG (reference sequence). This CDR3 has 16 residues. CDR3 DNA: TGTGCCTGGAAAAATACTCCGGGACGGAACTCCTACGAGCAGTACTTC. As protein: CAWKNTPGRNSYEQYF.

The chain combines TRBV30 with TRBJ2-5; D is uncertain. V was cut by 7 bases and J by 2 bases, with 14 bases left in between. CDR1 is GTSNPN and CDR2 is SVGIG in the germline V gene (reference sequence). This CDR3 region has 13 residues. The CDR3 DNA sequence: TGTGCCTTGAGGCGGAGCCTACAAGAGACCCAGTACTTC. Amino acids: CALRRSLQETQYF.

The V gene is TRBV7-6, the J gene TRBJ2-1, with D hard to call. The V gene lost 3 bases and the J gene lost 4 bases, with 7 bases spanning the gap. The CDR3 has 13 amino acids. The V gene's germline CDR1 is SGHVS and CDR2 FNYEAQ. The CDR3 DNA is TGTGCCAGCAGCTTTGCAGTATACAATGAGCAGTTCTTC. It encodes CASSFAVYNEQFF.

The J gene is TRBJ2-3, the V gene TRBV10-3; D might be TRBD2 (6 bases). The CDR3 sequence is 15 residues long. CDR1 and CDR2 from the germline V gene are ENHRY and SYGVKD. Between the trimmed V and J ends, which lost 4 bases and 0 bases, there was a span of 11 bases. The CDR3 region has the DNA TGTGCCATCAGTGGTCGGACTACTAGCACAGATACGCAGTATTTT. Translation: CAISGRTTSTDTQYF.

Details on this clone: Distinct nucleotide sequences in the sample also encode this CDR3. The chain combines TRBV6-6 with TRBJ1-3; 8 bases align to TRBD1. Germline lookup yields CDR1 MNHNY and CDR2 SVGAGI (reference sequence). V shed 3 bases and J 4 bases; nucleotides not matched to a gene: 2. The CDR3 extends over 14 amino acids. The CDR3 protein is CASSYQGAGNTIYF. The DNA of the CDR3 is TGTGCCAGCAGTTATCAGGGGGCGGGAAACACCATATATTTT.

This clone was detected once. This chain joins TRBV14 and TRBJ1-4; TRBD1 might be the D (6 bases). Germline V lookup: CDR1 SGHDN, CDR2 FVKESK. V gave up 2 bases and J gave up 0 bases, with 16 bases separating them. This CDR3 comprises 18 residues. The CDR3 DNA follows: TGTGCCAGCAGCCAATCGTGGGGGCTTCTAGCAACTAATGAAAAACTGTTTTTT. This sequence encodes CASSQSWGLLATNEKLFF.

The CDR3: CAIAVDSPSYNEQFF. In nucleotides, the CDR3 is TGTGCCATCGCGGTTGACTCTCCCTCCTACAATGAGCAGTTCTTC. The rearrangement links TRBV10-3 to TRBJ2-1, with D unresolved. The CDR3 spans 15 residues. V was shortened by 8 bases and J by 0 bases, with 14 bases between the two germline ends. Per germline, CDR1 ENHRY and CDR2 SYGVKD.

This clone was found once. The chain has TRBV30 and TRBJ2-7; 13 bases align to TRBD2. Germline V gene data show CDR1 as GTSNPN and CDR2 as SVGIG (reference sequence). The CDR3 totals 17 residues. J was trimmed by 6 bases and V by 2 bases; bases with no gene match: 13. In DNA, the CDR3 is TGTGCCTGGAGTCGAATGCTTACTAGCGGGAGGGCCGGCGAGCAGTACTTC. This encodes CAWSRMLTSGRAGEQYF.

This clone was seen a single time. The genes are TRBV7-9 and TRBJ1-5; the D is unclear. V lost 5 bases and J lost 9, with 14 bases in between. This CDR3 comprises 13 residues. Germline CDR1 reads SEHNR; CDR2 reads FQNEAQ (reference sequence). The CDR3 bases are TGTGCCAGCAGCACCGAAAATCTACCGCCCCAGCATTTT. Protein sequence: CASSTENLPPQHF.

The chain couples TRBV6-5 to TRBJ2-3; D perhaps matches TRBD1 (5 bases). The CDR3 runs to 15 residues. Germline V gene sequence: CDR1 MNHEY, CDR2 SVGAGI. The ends were cut back, 4 bases at V and 0 bases at J, with 11 bases in the middle. CDR3 region: CASSSRWGSTDTQYF. In DNA, the CDR3 is TGTGCCAGCAGTTCCAGGTGGGGCAGCACAGATACGCAGTATTTT.

The chain carries TRBV7-8 and TRBJ1-1, with unresolved D. Germline values: CDR1 SGHVS, CDR2 FQNEAQ. Between the trimmed V and J ends, which lost 1 base and 1 base, there was a span of 10 bases. The CDR3 is 15 residues long. The DNA for the CDR3 is TGTGCCAGCAGCTTAGGGTGGCGCGGGAACACTGAAGCTTTCTTT. Protein product: CASSLGWRGNTEAFF.

This clone was detected once. V usage is TRBV5-1 and J usage is TRBJ2-7, with TRBD2 matching over 8 bases. From germline, CDR1 is SGHRS and CDR2 YFSETQ. V lost 4 bases, J lost 0 bases, and 6 bases stayed unmatched. This CDR3 has 15 residues. The CDR3 region has the DNA TGCGCCAGCAGCCCTACGGGGGGGAGCTCCTACGAGCAGTACTTC. Residues: CASSPTGGSSYEQYF.